This T cell receptor beta chain is drawn from a study of blood T cell repertoires in COVID-19. Whole-study context: Samples representing acute and convalescent COVID-19 were sourced from the United States, Italy and Spain.

V lost 0 bases and J 9 bases, leaving 11 bases between the germline ends. Looked up from germline, CDR1 is SGHAT and CDR2 is FQNNGV. CDR3 length equals 13 residues. Clinical history as reported by participants underpinned cohort assignment. Individuals in the exposed group had encountered a COVID-19 case within 2 weeks preceding study entry. Original processing methods: How many nucleated cells were present was estimated from reference gene primer amplification. The assay was immunoSEQ multiplex PCR, and TCRdb's table has in-frame clones only and misses some. D and trimming were read from the DNA, whereas the V and J calls and clone size are those reported in that table. The sample gives some 64,000 clones, roughly two thirds of which show up once; approximately 51% is in the top ten.

The J gene is TRBJ1-2, the V gene TRBV11-2; weak D call: TRBD1 (6 bases). This TCR was sampled from an older woman who had been exposed to COVID-19. The sequenced sample was PBMCs or T cells enriched from blood (not recorded which). The CDR3 loop is CASSLDAGVSYTF. The DNA of the CDR3 is TGTGCCAGCAGCTTAGATGCAGGGGTTAGCTACACCTTC.